This TCR beta chain is from a study of T cells after yellow fever vaccination. Study-level findings and limits: Booster sampling recovered most clones from primary vaccination (under 98% CD4, just over 85% CD8). A minor fraction of clonotypes spanned both CD4 and CD8 compartments.

This CDR3 is built from 13 residues. Germline CDR1 and CDR2: SQVTM and ANQGSEA. The V end was cut by 0 bases, the J end by 6 bases, with 10 bases between. TCRdb analysed the 5' RACE reads with MiXCR anew, one entry per CDR3 protein. The sample yields some 97,000 distinct CDR3 sequences, 4.5% to 6% seen once. Judged by abundance, this clonotype is medium-sized (0.01 to 0.1%). Its cognate antigen is unknown. This chain uses TRBV29-1 with TRBJ2-3, with D possibly TRBD1 on 6 matching bases. The material was CD8+ T cells sorted from PBMCs, obtained 10 days after the yellow fever booster vaccination. The receptor comes from a young man who received the YFV17D yellow fever vaccine. CDR3 region: CSVEDGGSDTQYF. The CDR3 region has the DNA TGCAGCGTTGAAGATGGGGGCTCGGATACGCAGTATTTT.